The 15 T cell receptor beta chains below come from one sample, sequenced in a study of blood T cell repertoires in COVID-19. TCRdb keeps only in-frame clones here, not all; method: immunoSEQ multiplex PCR. The sample gives over 75,000 clones, approximately 90% of which show up once; roughly 4.2% is in the top ten. The specimen sequenced was peripheral blood. The receptors stem from a human donor with COVID-19, enrolled during active disease. The donor label of this sample is uncertain.

The chain has TRBV12-5 and TRBJ2-5; maybe TRBD1 (5 bases). Germline assignment: CDR1 LGHNT and CDR2 FRNRAP. V was trimmed by 2 bases and J by 5 bases, leaving 21 bases between them. The CDR3 totals 17 residues. The CDR3 DNA reads as TGTGCTAGTGGTTTGTTCTTACCAGGGTACCAGGACGAGACCCAGTACTTC. It codes for CASGLFLPGYQDETQYF. Using reference TRBV12-5 and TRBJ2-5 for the parts outside the CDR3, the full variable domain is DARVTQTPRHKVTEMGQEVTMRCQPILGHNTVFWYRQTMMQGLELLAYFRNRAPLDDSGMPKDRFSAEMPDATLATLKIQPSEPRDSAVYFCASGLFLPGYQDETQYFGPGTRLLVL.

The chain recombines TRBV7-2 with TRBJ1-2; D remains ambiguous. The V gene's germline CDR1 is SGHTA and CDR2 FQGNSA. CDR3 size: 14 residues. V lost 1 base to trimming and J lost 4 bases, with 10 bases between them. CDR3 loop: CASSLGQSFYGYTF. The CDR3 nucleotides read TGTGCCAGCAGCTTAGGACAATCTTTCTATGGCTACACCTTC.

The chain couples TRBV9 to TRBJ1-1, with D uncertain. This CDR3 spans 15 amino acids. V dropped 0 bases and J dropped 1 base, with 10 bases sitting between them. From germline, CDR1 is SGDLS and CDR2 YYNGEE. CDR3 nucleotide sequence: TGTGCCAGCAGCGTAGGGGTCACGGGGAACACTGAAGCTTTCTTT. This translates into CASSVGVTGNTEAFF.

The chain combines TRBV7-9 with TRBJ1-2; 8 positions agree with TRBD1. J was trimmed by 8 bases and V by 1 base; bases with no gene match: 3. Germline CDR1 is SEHNR and CDR2 is FQNEAQ (reference sequence). There are 13 residues in the CDR3. CDR3 sequence: CASSLVTGGGYTF. CDR3 in DNA: TGTGCCAGCAGCTTAGTTACAGGGGGAGGCTACACCTTC.

This rearrangement joins TRBV2 to TRBJ1-1; D is uncertain. This CDR3 has 12 amino acids. Germline lookup yields CDR1 SNHLY and CDR2 FYNNEI. The V gene lost 6 bases and the J gene lost 0 bases, with 5 bases spanning the gap. The CDR3 loop reads CASRLLNTEAFF. The CDR3 DNA reads TGTGCCAGCAGACTACTGAACACTGAAGCTTTCTTT.

At least ten counts were recorded for this clone. In nucleotides, the CDR3 is TGCGCCAGCAGCTTGGGCCGGGACTTAAATAATTCACCCCTCCACTTT. It specifies CASSLGRDLNNSPLHF. The chain links TRBV5-1 to TRBJ1-6; D may be TRBD1 (5 bases). Germline CDR1 reads SGHRS; CDR2 reads YFSETQ. The length of the CDR3 is 16 residues. Trimming took 0 bases from V and 5 from J, leaving 12 bases between them.

The chain is built from TRBV6-5 and TRBJ2-3; possibly TRBD1 for D (6 bases). Trimming left V 7 bases short and J 6 bases short, with 14 bases between. This CDR3 region has 13 residues. CDR1 is MNHEY, CDR2 SVGAGI, per germline. For the CDR3, the DNA is TGTGCCAGCAAAATCGAAACAGGGGATACGCAGTATTTT. Protein sequence: CASKIETGDTQYF.

The rearrangement uses TRBV7-9 and TRBJ1-2, with no clear D. Germline values: CDR1 SEHNR, CDR2 FQNEAQ (reference sequence). The CDR3 consists of 15 residues. V lost 5 bases and J lost 8, with 21 bases in between. CDR3 bases: TGTGCCAGCAGCACGGGAGGCGTCACTCCCTTGGGCTACACCTTC. Its protein product is CASSTGGVTPLGYTF.

Points on this clone: The sample contains more than one DNA sequence encoding this CDR3. This rearrangement joins TRBV5-1 to TRBJ1-1; D call uncertain. The CDR3 is 13 residues long. Germline-derived CDR1 and CDR2 are SGHRS and YFSETQ. Trimming took off 0 bases at V and 7 bases at J, with 10 bases between the two ends. CDR3 in amino acids: CASSLAGRSEAFF. The CDR3 DNA sequence: TGCGCCAGCAGCTTGGCTGGGAGAAGTGAAGCTTTCTTT.

The V and J genes are TRBV19 and TRBJ1-6; 7 bases are a match to TRBD1. CDR3 size: 15 residues. J lost 5 bases, V lost 3 bases, and 4 bases had no gene match. The germline V gene encodes CDR1 LNHDA and CDR2 SQIVND (reference sequence). CDR3 sequence (DNA): TGTGCCAGTAGTATCTCTGGGACAGATAATTCACCCCTCCACTTT. Residues: CASSISGTDNSPLHF.

This clone was seen a single time. The chain is built from TRBV12-5 and TRBJ2-7; 7 bases align to TRBD1. V was clipped by 6 bases and J by 1 base; unmatched bases: 6. The germline gives CDR1 LGHNT, CDR2 FRNRAP. The CDR3 runs to 14 residues. The CDR3 protein is CASGPGTVSYEQYF. The CDR3 DNA follows: TGTGCTAGTGGCCCCGGGACAGTTTCCTACGAGCAGTACTTC.

The rearrangement uses TRBV5-1 and TRBJ1-1, with a tentative D call TRBD1 (5 bases). The ends were cut back, 2 bases at V and 7 bases at J, with 15 bases in the middle. Germline-derived CDR1 and CDR2 are SGHRS and YFSETQ. This CDR3 region has 14 residues. The CDR3 spells CASSLESGPHEAFF. CDR3 in DNA: TGCGCCAGCAGCTTAGAATCAGGGCCTCATGAAGCTTTCTTT.

The rearrangement uses TRBV13 and TRBJ2-2; 13 bases fit TRBD2. In germline, CDR1 is PRHDT, CDR2 FYEKMQ (reference sequence). CDR3 length: 17 amino acids. The junction had 5 bases not matched to a gene; V was cut back by 6 bases and J by 1 base. CDR3 DNA sequence: TGTGCCAGCAGTTGGACTAGCGGGGGAGGGAACACCGGGGAGCTGTTTTTT. Translation gives CASSWTSGGGNTGELFF.

This chain connects TRBV5-1 to TRBJ1-1; D is perhaps TRBD1 (6 bases). The CDR3 covers 15 residues. V lost 2 bases and J lost 0, with 11 bases in between. Germline CDR1 reads SGHRS; CDR2 reads YFSETQ. The CDR3 nucleotides read TGCGCCAGCAGCTTTACAGGGCCTATGAACACTGAAGCTTTCTTT. Amino acids: CASSFTGPMNTEAFF. The full variable domain, with the rest looked up from reference TRBV5-1 and TRBJ1-1, is KAGVTQTPRYLIKTRGQQVTLSCSPISGHRSVSWYQQTPGQGLQFLFEYFSETQRNKGNFPGRFSGRQFSNSRSEMNVSTLELGDSALYLCASSFTGPMNTEAFFGQGTRLTVV.

This sequence joins TRBV7-9 and TRBJ2-7; perhaps TRBD1 as D (6 bases). The CDR3 covers 14 residues. Germline CDR1 is SEHNR and CDR2 is FQNEAQ (reference sequence). Trimming took off 5 bases at V and 2 bases at J, with 13 bases between the two ends. The CDR3 reads CASSRDTFPYEQYF. The CDR3 nucleotides read TGTGCCAGCAGCCGGGACACCTTTCCCTACGAGCAGTACTTC.